This TCR beta chain was identified during a study of T cells in Graves' hyperthyroidism and ophthalmopathy. Study-level points and caveats: Blood also contained most expanded thyroid clonotypes above 0.001.

As concerns this clonotype: What it binds is unknown.

RNA transcripts yielded amplified TCR beta CDR3 regions. The primer set for the first-round RT-PCR of the TCR CDR3 was HTBI. MiXCR, applied by TCRdb to the multiplex PCR reads, yields one record per CDR3 protein. The table lists about half a million distinct CDR3 sequences, roughly 22% of them singletons. CDR3 length: 13 residues. In germline, CDR1 is DFQATT, CDR2 SNEGSKA (reference sequence). With 6 bases clipped from V and 9 bases from J, the junction kept 11 bases outside the gene matches. An approximately 10 ml volume of fresh peripheral blood provided the PBMCs. The sequence came from a woman in her sixties or seventies with Graves' ophthalmopathy. The chain combines TRBV20-1 with TRBJ2-7; 10 nucleotides agree with TRBD2. Sequenced sample: blood. CDR3 DNA sequence: TGCAGTGCCCCAAGGACTAGCGGTCTTGGGCAGTACTTC. Translating it yields CSAPRTSGLGQYF.